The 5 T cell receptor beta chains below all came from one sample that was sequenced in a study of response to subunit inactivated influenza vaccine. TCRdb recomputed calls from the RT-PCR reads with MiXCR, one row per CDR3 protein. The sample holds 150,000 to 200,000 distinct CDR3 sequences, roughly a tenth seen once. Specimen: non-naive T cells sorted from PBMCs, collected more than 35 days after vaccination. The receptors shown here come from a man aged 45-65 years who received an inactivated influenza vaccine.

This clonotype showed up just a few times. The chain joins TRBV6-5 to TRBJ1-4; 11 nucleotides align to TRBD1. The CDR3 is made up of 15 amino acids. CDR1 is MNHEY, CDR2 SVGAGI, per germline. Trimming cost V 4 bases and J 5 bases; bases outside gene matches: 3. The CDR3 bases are TGTGCCAGCAGTTCCGGACAGGGGGCAAATGAAAAACTGTTTTTT. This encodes CASSSGQGANEKLFF.

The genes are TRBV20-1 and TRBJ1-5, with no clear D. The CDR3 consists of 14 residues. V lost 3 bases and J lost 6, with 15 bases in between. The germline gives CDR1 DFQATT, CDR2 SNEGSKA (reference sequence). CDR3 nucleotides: TGCAGTGCTAGCGTCGGGTCTGGAAGTCAGCCCCAGCATTTT. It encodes CSASVGSGSQPQHF.

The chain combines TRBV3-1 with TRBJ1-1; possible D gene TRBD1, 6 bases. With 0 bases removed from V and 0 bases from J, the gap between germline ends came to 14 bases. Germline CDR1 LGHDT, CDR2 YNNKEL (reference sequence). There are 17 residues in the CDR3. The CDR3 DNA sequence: TGTGCCAGCAGCCAAGACCTTCTGAGACAGGTGAACACTGAAGCTTTCTTT. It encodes CASSQDLLRQVNTEAFF.

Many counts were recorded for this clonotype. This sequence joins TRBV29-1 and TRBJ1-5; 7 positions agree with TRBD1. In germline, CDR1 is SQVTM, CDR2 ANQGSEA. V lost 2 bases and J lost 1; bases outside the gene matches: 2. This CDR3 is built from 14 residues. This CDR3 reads CSVEIQGSNQPQHF. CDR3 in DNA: TGCAGCGTTGAAATACAGGGGAGCAATCAGCCCCAGCATTTT.

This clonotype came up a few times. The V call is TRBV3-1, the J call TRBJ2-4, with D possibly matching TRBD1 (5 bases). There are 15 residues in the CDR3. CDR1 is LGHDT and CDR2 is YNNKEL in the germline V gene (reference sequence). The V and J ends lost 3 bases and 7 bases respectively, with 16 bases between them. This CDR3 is CASSHPGYRENIQYF. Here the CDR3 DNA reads TGTGCCAGCAGCCATCCAGGGTATCGAGAGAACATTCAGTACTTC.